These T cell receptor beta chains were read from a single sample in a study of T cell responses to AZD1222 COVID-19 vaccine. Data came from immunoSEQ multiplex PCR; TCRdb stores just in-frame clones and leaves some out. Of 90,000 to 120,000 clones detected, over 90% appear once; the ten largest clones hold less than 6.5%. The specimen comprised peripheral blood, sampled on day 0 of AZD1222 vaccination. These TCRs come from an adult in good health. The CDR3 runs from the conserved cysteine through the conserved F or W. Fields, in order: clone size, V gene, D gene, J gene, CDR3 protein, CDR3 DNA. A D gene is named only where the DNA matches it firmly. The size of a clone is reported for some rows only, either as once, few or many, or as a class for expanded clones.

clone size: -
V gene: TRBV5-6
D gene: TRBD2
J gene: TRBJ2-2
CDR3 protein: CASSPIGGGNTGELFF
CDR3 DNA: TGTGCCAGCAGCCCTATAGGCGGGGGTAACACCGGGGAGCTGTTTTTT

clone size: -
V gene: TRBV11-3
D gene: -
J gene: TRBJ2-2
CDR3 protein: CASRQCGGQWDTGELFF
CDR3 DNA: TGTGCCAGCAGACAATGTGGCGGACAATGGGACACCGGGGAGCTGTTTTTT

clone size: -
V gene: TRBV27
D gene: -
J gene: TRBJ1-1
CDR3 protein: CASRFTGRNTEAFF
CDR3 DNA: TGTGCCAGCAGATTTACGGGACGGAACACTGAAGCTTTCTTT

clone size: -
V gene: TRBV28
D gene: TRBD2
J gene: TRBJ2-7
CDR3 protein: CASSAPGGRRSYEQYF
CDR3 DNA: TGTGCCAGCAGTGCCCCCGGCGGGAGAAGGTCCTACGAGCAGTACTTC

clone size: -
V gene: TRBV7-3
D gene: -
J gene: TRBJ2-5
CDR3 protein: CASSLSPGQTQYF
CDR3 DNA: TGTGCCAGCAGCTTAAGTCCCGGTCAGACCCAGTACTTC

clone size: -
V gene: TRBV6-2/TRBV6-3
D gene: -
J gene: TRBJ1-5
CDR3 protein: CASSYLAVDQPQHF
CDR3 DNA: TGTGCCAGCAGTTACCTGGCCGTTGATCAGCCCCAGCATTTT

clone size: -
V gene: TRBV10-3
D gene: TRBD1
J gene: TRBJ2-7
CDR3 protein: CAISRTGPSYEQYF
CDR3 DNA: TGTGCCATCAGCCGGACAGGGCCTTCCTACGAGCAGTACTTC

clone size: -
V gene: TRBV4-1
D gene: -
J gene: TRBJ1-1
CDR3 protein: CASSQRSQVVNTEAFF
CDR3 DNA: TGCGCCAGCAGCCAACGATCACAGGTAGTGAACACTGAAGCTTTCTTT

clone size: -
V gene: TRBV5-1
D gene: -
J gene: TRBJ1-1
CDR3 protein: CASSLDVGPGTEAFF
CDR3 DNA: TGCGCCAGCAGCTTGGATGTAGGCCCCGGCACTGAAGCTTTCTTT

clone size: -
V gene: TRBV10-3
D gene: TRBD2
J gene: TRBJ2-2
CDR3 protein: CAISGTSGRSGELFF
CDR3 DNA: TGTGCCATCAGTGGGACTAGCGGGAGGTCCGGGGAGCTGTTTTTT

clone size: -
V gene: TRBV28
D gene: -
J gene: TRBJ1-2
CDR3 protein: CASSLLQHGYTF
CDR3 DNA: TGTGCCAGCAGTTTATTACAGCATGGCTACACCTTC

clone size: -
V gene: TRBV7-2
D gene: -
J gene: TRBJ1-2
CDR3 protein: CASSLYINYGYTF
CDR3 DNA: TGTGCCAGCAGCTTATACATTAACTATGGCTACACCTTC

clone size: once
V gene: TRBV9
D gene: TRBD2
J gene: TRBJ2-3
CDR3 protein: CASSARAGGPLRTDTQYF
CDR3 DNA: TGTGCCAGCAGCGCCCGAGCGGGAGGGCCTCTAAGGACAGATACGCAGTATTTT

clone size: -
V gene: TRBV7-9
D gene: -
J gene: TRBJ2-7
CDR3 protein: CASSLVDEASYEQYF
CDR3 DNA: TGTGCCAGCAGCTTAGTCGACGAGGCATCCTACGAGCAGTACTTC

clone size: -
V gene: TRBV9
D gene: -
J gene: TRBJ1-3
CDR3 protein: CASSVGRAENTIYF
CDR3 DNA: TGTGCCAGCAGCGTAGGTCGGGCCGAAAACACCATATATTTT

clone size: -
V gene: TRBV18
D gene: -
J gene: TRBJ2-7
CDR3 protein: CASSPGQKNHLLPQYF
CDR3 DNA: TGTGCCAGCTCACCGGGGCAAAAGAACCACCTATTGCCTCAGTACTTC

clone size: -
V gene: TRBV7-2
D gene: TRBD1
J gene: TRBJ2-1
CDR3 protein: CASSRDRSSYNEQFF
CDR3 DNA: TGTGCCAGCAGCCGGGACAGGAGCTCCTACAATGAGCAGTTCTTC

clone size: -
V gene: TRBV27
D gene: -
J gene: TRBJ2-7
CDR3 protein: CASSPQGLDYEQYF
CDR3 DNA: TGTGCCAGCAGTCCACAAGGACTGGACTACGAGCAGTACTTC

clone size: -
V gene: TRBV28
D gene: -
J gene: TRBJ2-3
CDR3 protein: CASSGNRDTQYF
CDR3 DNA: TGTGCCAGCAGCGGGAATAGGGATACGCAGTATTTT

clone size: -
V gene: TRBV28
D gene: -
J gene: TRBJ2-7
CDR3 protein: CASSLGLGEREQYF
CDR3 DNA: TGTGCCAGCAGTTTAGGTCTAGGGGAGAGGGAGCAGTACTTC